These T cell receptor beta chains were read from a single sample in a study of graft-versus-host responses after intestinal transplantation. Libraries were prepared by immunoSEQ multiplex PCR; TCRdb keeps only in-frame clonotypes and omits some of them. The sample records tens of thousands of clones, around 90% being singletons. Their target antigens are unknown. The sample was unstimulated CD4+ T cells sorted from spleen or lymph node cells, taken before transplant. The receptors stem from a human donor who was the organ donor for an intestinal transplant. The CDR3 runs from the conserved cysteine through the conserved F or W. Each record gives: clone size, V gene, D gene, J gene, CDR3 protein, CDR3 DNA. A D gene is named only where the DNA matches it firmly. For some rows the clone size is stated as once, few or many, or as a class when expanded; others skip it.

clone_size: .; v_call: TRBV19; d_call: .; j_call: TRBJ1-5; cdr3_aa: CASSTGLSNQPQHF; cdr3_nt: TGTGCCAGTAGTACAGGGCTCAGCAATCAGCCCCAGCATTTT
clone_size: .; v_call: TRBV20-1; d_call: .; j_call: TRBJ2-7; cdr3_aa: CSASPGYEQYF; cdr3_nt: TGCAGTGCTAGTCCGGGATACGAGCAGTACTTC
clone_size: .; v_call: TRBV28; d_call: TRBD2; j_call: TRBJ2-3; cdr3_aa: CASSPLLAVLSTDTQYF; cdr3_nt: TGTGCCAGCAGTCCCCTCCTAGCGGTCCTTAGCACAGATACGCAGTATTTT
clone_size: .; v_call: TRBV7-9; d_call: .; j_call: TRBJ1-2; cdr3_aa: CASSPLWEGDNGYTF; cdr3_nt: TGTGCCAGCAGCCCCCTCTGGGAAGGGGACAATGGCTACACCTTC
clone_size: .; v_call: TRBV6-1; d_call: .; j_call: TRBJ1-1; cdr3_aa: CASSRGYADTEAFF; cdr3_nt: TGTGCCAGCAGCCGGGGATATGCGGACACTGAAGCTTTCTTT
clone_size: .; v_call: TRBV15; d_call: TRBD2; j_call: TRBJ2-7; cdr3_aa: CATSRDRGSGLAPMEQYF; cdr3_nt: TGTGCCACCAGCAGAGATCGGGGTTCGGGACTAGCGCCGATGGAGCAGTACTTC
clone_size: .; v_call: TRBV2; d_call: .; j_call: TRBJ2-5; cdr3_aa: CASSEATGFETQYF; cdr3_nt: TGTGCCAGCAGTGAAGCTACGGGTTTCGAGACCCAGTACTTC
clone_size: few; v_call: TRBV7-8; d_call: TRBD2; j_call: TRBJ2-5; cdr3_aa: CASSAGGWRETQYF; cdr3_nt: TGTGCCAGCAGCGCCGGGGGGTGGCGAGAGACCCAGTACTTC
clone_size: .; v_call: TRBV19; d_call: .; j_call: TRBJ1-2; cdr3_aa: CASSATSGGARYGYTF; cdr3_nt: TGTGCCAGTAGTGCCACGTCCGGAGGAGCGCGCTATGGCTACACCTTC
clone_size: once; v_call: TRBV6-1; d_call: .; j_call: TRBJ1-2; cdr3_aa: CASRQGVSYGYTF; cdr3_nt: TGTGCCAGCAGACAGGGAGTTAGCTATGGCTACACCTTC
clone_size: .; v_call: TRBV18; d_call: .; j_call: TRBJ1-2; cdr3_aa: CASSEDSVGADGYTF; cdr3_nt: TGTGCCAGCTCCGAAGACAGTGTCGGTGCAGATGGCTACACCTTC
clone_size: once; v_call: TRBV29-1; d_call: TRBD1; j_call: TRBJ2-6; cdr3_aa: CSVMTPTGYFGANVLTF; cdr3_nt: TGCAGCGTAATGACCCCGACAGGGTACTTTGGGGCCAACGTCCTGACTTTC
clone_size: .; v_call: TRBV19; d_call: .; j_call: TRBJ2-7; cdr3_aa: CASSIADSHYEQYF; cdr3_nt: TGTGCCAGTAGTATAGCGGACAGTCACTACGAGCAGTACTTC
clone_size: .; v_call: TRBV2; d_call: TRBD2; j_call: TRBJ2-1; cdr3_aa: CASTERGTSVLLQFF; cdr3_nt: TGTGCCAGCACCGAGAGGGGGACTAGCGTCTTACTTCAGTTCTTC